This TCR beta chain appears in the sequencing data of a study of cytomegalovirus exposure and HLA in healthy donors. Notes on the study in general: Most TCR sequences showed up rarely, but some public TCRs showed up in many donors. The study listed some 160 cytomegalovirus-associated TCR beta chains. Reports indicated that the classifier achieved high specificity and sensitivity in diagnosing cytomegalovirus status. In vitro testing confirmed three CMV-associated chains as specific for CMV antigens.

The CDR3 loop spans 14 amino acids. The germline CDR1 and CDR2 sequences are MDHEN and SYDVKM. Trimming removed 7 bases from V and 5 bases from J, with 17 bases in between. Sequenced by immunoSEQ multiplex PCR; TCRdb stores in-frame clones only, minus some. The sample records under 200,000 clones, roughly 82% being singletons. Remarks on this clone: What it binds is unknown.

This receptor was identified in a man younger than 35 in good health and CMV-seropositive. The chain links TRBV28 to TRBJ1-2; D not resolved. The source material was PBMCs. The CDR3 nucleotides are TGTGCCAGCACCCTCTCGACAACCCTATATGGCTACACCTTC. It codes for CASTLSTTLYGYTF.